This passage covers 19 T cell receptor beta chains from one sample sequenced in a study of shared clonotypes between healthy human individuals. TCRdb keeps only in-frame clones here, not all; method: immunoSEQ multiplex PCR. The table lists some 1.5 million clones, around 95% of them singletons. Specimen: naive CD4+ T cells sorted from blood. Subset of the sample: CD45RA+ positively selected. The receptors were sampled from a man aged 25 to 40 in good health.

This sequence joins TRBV6-5 and TRBJ2-7; TRBD2 matches 7 bases. The J segment lost 10 bases and the V segment lost 6 bases, leaving 6 bases of the junction unmatched. The CDR3 is 11 residues long. Germline loops: CDR1 MNHEY, CDR2 SVGAGI. CDR3 bases: TGTGCCAGCAGAAATCCGGGAGGCCAGTACTTC. Its translation: CASRNPGGQYF.

This sequence joins TRBV7-2 and TRBJ1-5, with D possibly being TRBD1 (5 bases). The CDR3 covers 13 residues. Trimming cost V 5 bases and J 7 bases, with 12 bases left between them. Germline V gene data show CDR1 as SGHTA and CDR2 as FQGNSA. The CDR3 DNA follows: TGTGCCAGCAGCCCCGCGGGGCGGCAGCCCCAGCATTTT. Translation: CASSPAGRQPQHF.

The J gene is TRBJ1-5, the V gene TRBV6-1, with TRBD1 matching over 7 bases. The junction had 13 bases not matched to a gene; V was cut back by 3 bases and J by 2 bases. Per germline, CDR1 MNHNS and CDR2 SASEGT. The CDR3 contains 18 residues. DNA for the CDR3: TGTGCCAGCAGTGACGAACGAAGACAGGGCGCTCGCAATCAGCCCCAGCATTTT. Translated: CASSDERRQGARNQPQHF.

The chain joins TRBV28 to TRBJ2-7, with TRBD2 as a possible D gene (7 bases). The germline V gene encodes CDR1 MDHEN and CDR2 SYDVKM. The CDR3 runs to 15 residues. Trimming pared 7 bases from V and 0 bases from J, leaving 16 bases between. CDR3 amino acids: CASTLRGGGSYEQYF. The CDR3, as DNA: TGTGCCAGCACCTTGAGGGGGGGTGGCTCCTACGAGCAGTACTTC. Looking up the rest from reference TRBV28 and TRBJ2-7 gives the full variable domain: DVKVTQSSRYLVKRTGEKVFLECVQDMDHENMFWYRQDPGLGLRLIYFSYDVKMKEKGDIPEGYSVSREKKERFSLILESASTNQTSMYLCASTLRGGGSYEQYFGPGTRLTVT.

The genes are TRBV18 and TRBJ1-2, with D unresolved. CDR1 and CDR2 (germline): KGHSH, LQKENI. V lost 2 bases, J lost 3 bases, and 13 bases lay in between. The CDR3 is made up of 15 amino acids. CDR3 sequence: CASSPDSTGHYGYTF. The CDR3 nucleotides are TGTGCCAGCTCACCAGACTCCACGGGTCACTATGGCTACACCTTC.

The chain uses TRBV2 and TRBJ2-2, with TRBD1 matching over 8 bases. Trimming removed 4 bases from V and 6 bases from J; junction bases left unmatched: 7. The CDR3 spans 15 residues. Per the germline V gene, CDR1 is SNHLY and CDR2 is FYNNEI. This chain's CDR3 is CASSVTSTGAGELFF. The CDR3 DNA reads as TGTGCCAGCAGTGTTACCTCGACAGGGGCCGGGGAGCTGTTTTTT. The full variable domain, in which reference TRBV2 and TRBJ2-2 provide the parts outside the CDR3, is EPEVTQTPSHQVTQMGQEVILRCVPISNHLYFYWYRQILGQKVEFLVSFYNNEISEKSEIFDDQFSVERPDGSNFTLKIRSTKLEDSAMYFCASSVTSTGAGELFFGEGSRLTVL.

This chain joins TRBV19 and TRBJ2-7; no firm D call. This CDR3 region has 14 residues. V lost 0 bases and J lost 3, with 9 bases in between. The germline V gene has CDR1 LNHDA and CDR2 SQIVND (reference sequence). The CDR3 is CASSIDTLSYEQYF. The CDR3, as DNA: TGTGCCAGTAGTATAGATACCCTCAGCTACGAGCAGTACTTC.

This clone was detected once. This chain joins TRBV5-4 and TRBJ2-1, with D perhaps matching TRBD1 (5 bases). This CDR3 region has 14 residues. The V gene lost 0 bases and the J gene lost 6 bases, with 10 bases spanning the gap. Germline V gives CDR1 SGHNT, CDR2 YYREEE (reference sequence). The CDR3 coding sequence is TGTGCCAGCAGCTTGGAGGGGCCGATCAATGAGCAGTTCTTC. Encoded protein: CASSLEGPINEQFF.

The J gene is TRBJ1-5, the V gene TRBV6-1, with 7 bases aligning to TRBD1. This CDR3 is 16 amino acids long. V was pared by 4 bases and J by 0 bases, with 6 bases of the junction left unmatched. Germline V gene lookup returns CDR1 MNHNS and CDR2 SASEGT. The CDR3 nucleotides read TGTGCCAGCAGTGTACAGGGGCCTAATAGCAATCAGCCCCAGCATTTT. Translated, it gives CASSVQGPNSNQPQHF.

The chain carries TRBV14 and TRBJ2-1, with TRBD2 matching over 12 bases. The germline gives CDR1 SGHDN, CDR2 FVKESK. Trimming took 4 bases from V and 5 from J; bases not matched to a gene: 12. The CDR3 spans 18 residues. In DNA form, the CDR3 reads TGTGCCAGCAGCCGTCTCATCCAGAGACTAGCGGGAGACAATGAGCAGTTCTTC. It encodes CASSRLIQRLAGDNEQFF. The variable domain in full, completed from reference TRBV14 and TRBJ2-1, reads EAGVTQFPSHSVIEKGQTVTLRCDPISGHDNLYWYRRVMGKEIKFLLHFVKESKQDESGMPNNRFLAERTGGTYSTLKVQPAELEDSGVYFCASSRLIQRLAGDNEQFFGPGTRLTVL.

To note about this clone: The same CDR3 arises from other DNA sequences in this sample as well. The chain employs TRBV9 and TRBJ2-7; perhaps D is TRBD1 or TRBD2 (5 bases each). The V end was cut by 2 bases, the J end by 4 bases, with 13 bases between. Germline V gene sequence: CDR1 SGDLS, CDR2 YYNGEE. The CDR3 extends over 14 amino acids. As DNA, the CDR3 is TGTGCCAGCAGCGTGGCGGGCGCAGGGTACGAGCAGTACTTC. Protein sequence: CASSVAGAGYEQYF.

This sequence joins TRBV18 and TRBJ2-7, with a weak D call TRBD2 (5 bases). V gave up 1 base and J gave up 6 bases, with 10 bases separating them. Germline lookup yields CDR1 KGHSH and CDR2 LQKENI. This CDR3 contains 13 residues. CDR3: CASSPLRASEQYF. CDR3 in DNA: TGTGCCAGCTCACCACTGAGGGCGTCCGAGCAGTACTTC.

The chain has TRBV2 and TRBJ2-2, with TRBD2 matching 10 bases. The CDR3 sequence is 15 residues long. Looked up from germline, CDR1 is SNHLY and CDR2 is FYNNEI. With V trimmed by 6 bases and J by 0 bases, 1 base remained unmatched. The CDR3 DNA is TGTGCCAGCAGGACTAGCGGGCCGAACACCGGGGAGCTGTTTTTT. This sequence encodes CASRTSGPNTGELFF.

The rearrangement links TRBV7-9 to TRBJ2-1; TRBD1 is a possible D gene (5 bases). The CDR3 totals 14 residues. V lost 8 bases to trimming and J lost 0 bases, with 11 bases between them. In germline, CDR1 is SEHNR, CDR2 FQNEAQ (reference sequence). The CDR3: CASRDRSSYNEQFF. The CDR3, as DNA: TGTGCCAGCCGCGACAGAAGCTCCTACAATGAGCAGTTCTTC.

The gene calls are TRBV10-1 and TRBJ2-2; 8 bases map to TRBD2. The CDR3 has 14 residues. V gave up 5 bases and J gave up 5 bases; unmatched junction bases: 4. Per germline, CDR1 WNHNN and CDR2 SYGVQD (reference sequence). This CDR3 reads CASSSGSRTGELFF. As DNA, the CDR3 is TGCGCCAGCAGTAGCGGGAGTAGGACCGGGGAGCTGTTTTTT.

The chain carries TRBV28 and TRBJ2-1; 10 positions match TRBD2. CDR1 is MDHEN and CDR2 is SYDVKM in the germline V gene. The CDR3 is 15 residues long. V lost 6 bases to trimming and J lost 9 bases; unmatched junction nucleotides: 11. CDR3 sequence: CASRNPSGRGGEQFF. For the CDR3, the DNA is TGTGCCAGCAGGAACCCTAGCGGGAGAGGGGGTGAGCAGTTCTTC.

The gene calls are TRBV5-1 and TRBJ2-3; D is perhaps TRBD2 (5 bases). The germline V gene encodes CDR1 SGHRS and CDR2 YFSETQ. The length of the CDR3 is 14 residues. With 0 bases removed from V and 4 bases from J, the gap between germline ends came to 9 bases. The CDR3 sequence is CASSLGGEADTQYF. The DNA for the CDR3 is TGCGCCAGCAGCTTGGGGGGAGAGGCAGATACGCAGTATTTT.

The chain uses TRBV7-9 and TRBJ2-3, with 11 bases lining up with TRBD1. The CDR3 consists of 17 residues. J gave up 8 bases and V 0 bases, and 10 bases lay outside the gene matches. Germline loops: CDR1 SEHNR, CDR2 FQNEAQ (reference sequence). This chain's CDR3 is CASSLAQGTGGMGTQYF. In nucleotides, the CDR3 is TGTGCCAGCAGCTTAGCCCAAGGGACAGGGGGAATGGGTACGCAGTATTTT. Filled out from reference TRBV7-9 and TRBJ2-3, the complete variable domain reads DTGVSQNPRHKITKRGQNVTFRCDPISEHNRLYWYRQTLGQGPEFLTYFQNEAQLEKSRLLSDRFSAERPKGSFSTLEIQRTEQGDSAMYLCASSLAQGTGGMGTQYFGPGTRLTVL.

Of note for this clone: One end of the junction does not line up with germline, which may come from a read error. The V gene is TRBV6-1, the J gene TRBJ2-1, with D maybe TRBD2 (6 bases). The CDR3 spans 15 residues. Germline loops: CDR1 MNHNS, CDR2 SASEGT. Here the CDR3 DNA reads TGTGCCAGCTTGTTCAGCCGGGACTCCGACAATGAGCAGTTCTTC. Encoded protein: CASLFSRDSDNEQFF.